Described below is a single TCR beta chain sequence and its context. Its specificity is not known. Active ophthalmopathy (CAS at least 3, NOSPECS at least 4), lasting under 3 months. RNA transcripts yielded amplified TCR beta CDR3 regions. In the first round, RT-PCR was carried out with HTBI primers, and a multiplex PCR formed the second round. TCRdb independently ran MiXCR on the multiplex PCR reads; one entry per CDR3 protein. The table shows 300,000 to 400,000 distinct CDR3 sequences, with around a sixth occurring only once. The entry originates in a study of Graves' ophthalmopathy and Graves' hyperthyroidism. Study findings and constraints: The model reached roughly 71% sensitivity and roughly 76% specificity for predicting ophthalmopathy progression.

The sample consisted of peripheral blood. The clonotype was recovered from an adult man with Graves' ophthalmopathy.

The CDR3 DNA reads TGTGCCAGCAGCCCAGGGGGCCGCCAGCCCCAGCATTTT. Amino acid sequence: CASSPGGRQPQHF. This chain joins TRBV12-3 or TRBV12-4 and TRBJ1-5; 8 nucleotides match TRBD1. V was clipped by 6 bases and J by 7 bases; unmatched bases: 5. The CDR3 is made up of 13 amino acids.